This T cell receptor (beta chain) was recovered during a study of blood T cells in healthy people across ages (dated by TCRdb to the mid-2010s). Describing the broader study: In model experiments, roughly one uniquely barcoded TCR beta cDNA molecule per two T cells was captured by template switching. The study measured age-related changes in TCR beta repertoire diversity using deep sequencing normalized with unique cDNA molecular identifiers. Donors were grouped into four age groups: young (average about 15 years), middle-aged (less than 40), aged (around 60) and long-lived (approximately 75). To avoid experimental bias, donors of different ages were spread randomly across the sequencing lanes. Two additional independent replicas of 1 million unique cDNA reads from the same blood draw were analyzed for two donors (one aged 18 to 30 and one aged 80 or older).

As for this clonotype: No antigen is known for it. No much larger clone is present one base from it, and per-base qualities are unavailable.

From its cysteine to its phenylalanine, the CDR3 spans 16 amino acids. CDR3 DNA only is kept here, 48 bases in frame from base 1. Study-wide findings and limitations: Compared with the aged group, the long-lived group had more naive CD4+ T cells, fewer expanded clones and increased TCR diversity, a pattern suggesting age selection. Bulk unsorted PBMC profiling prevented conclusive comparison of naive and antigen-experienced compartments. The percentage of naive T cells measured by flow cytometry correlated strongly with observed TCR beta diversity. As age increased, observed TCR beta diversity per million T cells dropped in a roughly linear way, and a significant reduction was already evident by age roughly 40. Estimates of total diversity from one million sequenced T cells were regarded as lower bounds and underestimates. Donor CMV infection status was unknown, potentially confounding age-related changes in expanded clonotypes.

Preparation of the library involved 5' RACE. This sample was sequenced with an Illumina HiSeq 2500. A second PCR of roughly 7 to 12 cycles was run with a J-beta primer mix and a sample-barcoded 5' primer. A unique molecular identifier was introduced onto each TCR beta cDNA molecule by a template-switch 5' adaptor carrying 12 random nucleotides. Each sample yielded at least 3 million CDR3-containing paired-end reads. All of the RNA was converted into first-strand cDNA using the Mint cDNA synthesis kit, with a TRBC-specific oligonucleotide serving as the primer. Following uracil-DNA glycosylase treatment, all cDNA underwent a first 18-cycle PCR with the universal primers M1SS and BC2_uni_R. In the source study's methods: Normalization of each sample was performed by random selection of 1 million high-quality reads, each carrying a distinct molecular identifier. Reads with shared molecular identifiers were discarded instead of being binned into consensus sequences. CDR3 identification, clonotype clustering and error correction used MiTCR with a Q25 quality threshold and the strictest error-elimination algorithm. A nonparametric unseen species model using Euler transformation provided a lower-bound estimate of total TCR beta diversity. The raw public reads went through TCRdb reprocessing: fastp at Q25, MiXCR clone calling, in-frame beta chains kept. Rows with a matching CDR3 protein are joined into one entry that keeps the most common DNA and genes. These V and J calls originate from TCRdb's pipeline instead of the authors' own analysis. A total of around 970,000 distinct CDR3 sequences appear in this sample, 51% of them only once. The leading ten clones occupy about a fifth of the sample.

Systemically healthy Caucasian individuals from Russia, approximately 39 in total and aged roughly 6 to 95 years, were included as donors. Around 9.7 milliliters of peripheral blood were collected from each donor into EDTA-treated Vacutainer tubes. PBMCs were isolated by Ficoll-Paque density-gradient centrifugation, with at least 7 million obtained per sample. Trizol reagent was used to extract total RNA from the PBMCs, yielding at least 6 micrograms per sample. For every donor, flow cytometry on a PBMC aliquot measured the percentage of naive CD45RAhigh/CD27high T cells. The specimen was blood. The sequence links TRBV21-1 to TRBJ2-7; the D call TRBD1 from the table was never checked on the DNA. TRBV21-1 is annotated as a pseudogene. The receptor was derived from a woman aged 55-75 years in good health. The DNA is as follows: TGTGCCAGCAGCAAAGCCCGCCCGGCTGATTCCTACGAGCAGTACTTC. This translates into CASSKARPADSYEQYF.